This TCR beta chain was captured in a study of blood T cells in healthy people across ages (dated by TCRdb to between 2014 and 2017). Context from the whole study: Template switching captured roughly one uniquely barcoded TCR beta cDNA molecule per two T cells in model experiments. To track age-related changes in TCR beta repertoire diversity, the study relied on deep sequencing normalized with unique cDNA molecular identifiers. The donors were split into four age groups: young (average around 17 years), middle-aged (39), aged (approximately 59) and long-lived (over 80). To avoid experimental bias, donors of different ages were spread randomly across the sequencing lanes. Two additional independent replicas of 1 million unique cDNA reads from the same blood draw were analyzed for two donors (one aged 18 to 30 and one aged 80 or older).

Sequences DFQATT (CDR1) and SNEGSKA (CDR2) are obtained from the germline V gene (reference sequence). From the cysteine through the phenylalanine, the CDR3 covers 13 amino acids. The retained sequence is limited to the CDR3, 39 bases, with the frame set at the first base. Remarks on this clonotype: Its binding antigen is unknown. Per-nucleotide qualities are absent, and no much larger clonotype sits a single base away.

The approximately 41 donors, aged roughly 6 to 100 years, were systemically healthy Caucasian individuals from Russia. Each donor gave ten milliliters of peripheral blood, collected into EDTA-treated Vacutainer tubes. Ficoll-Paque density-gradient centrifugation was used to isolate PBMCs, with at least 7 million obtained per sample. Trizol reagent was used to extract total RNA from the PBMCs, yielding at least 6 micrograms per sample. Naive CD45RAhigh/CD27high T cell percentages were measured by flow cytometry on a PBMC aliquot from every donor. Overall results and qualifications from the work: Compared with the aged group, the long-lived group had more naive CD4+ T cells, fewer expanded clones and increased TCR diversity, suggesting age selection. The CMV infection status of donors was not known, potentially confounding age-related changes in expanded clonotypes. Bulk unsorted PBMC profiling prevented conclusive comparison of naive and antigen-experienced compartments. Estimates of total diversity from one million sequenced T cells were regarded as lower bounds and underestimates. The percentage of naive T cells measured by flow cytometry correlated strongly with observed TCR beta diversity. As age increased, observed TCR beta diversity per million T cells dropped in a roughly linear way, and a significant reduction was already evident by age about 40.

The library relied on 5' RACE. Data came from an Illumina HiSeq 2500. A second roughly 6 to 12 cycle PCR used a sample-barcoded 5' primer and a J-beta primer mix. Each TCR beta cDNA molecule received a unique molecular identifier from a template-switch 5' adaptor carrying 12 random nucleotides. Each sample yielded at least 2.5 million CDR3-containing paired-end reads. First-strand cDNA synthesis was performed from all RNA using the Mint cDNA synthesis kit, with priming by a TRBC-specific oligonucleotide. All cDNA was treated with uracil-DNA glycosylase and then went through a first 18-cycle PCR with the universal primers M1SS and BC2_uni_R. Under the source paper's analysis protocol: For normalization, 1 million high-quality reads were randomly selected from each sample, with every read carrying a distinct molecular identifier. Instead of being binned into consensus sequences, reads with shared molecular identifiers were discarded. CDR3 identification, clonotype clustering and error correction used MiTCR with a Q25 quality threshold and the strictest error-elimination algorithm. A nonparametric unseen species model with Euler transformation was used to estimate lower-bound total TCR beta diversity. Clones were called with MiXCR by TCRdb after fastp trimmed the public reads at Q25, and only in-frame beta chains were retained. One record per CDR3 amino acid sequence lists the most common genes and DNA. The V and J calls follow TCRdb's processing rather than the paper's. The sample yields about 640,000 distinct CDR3 sequences; 58% were counted once. Of the sample, 30% to 45% is held by the ten largest clones.

The material sequenced was blood. The sequence was collected from a man in his sixties in good health. Recombination linked TRBV20-1 to TRBJ2-4; the D region possibly corresponds to TRBD2 (5 bases align). The J call may be incorrect, as the DNA end agrees better with TRBJ2-5. The nucleotide sequence reads as follows: TGCAGTGCTAGACCGGGAAACAAAGAGACCCAGTACTTC. It translates as CSARPGNKETQYF.